These T cell receptor beta chains were read from a single sample in a study of tumor-infiltrating lymphocytes in localized non-small cell lung cancer. Using immunoSEQ multiplex PCR, the repertoire was profiled, and TCRdb retains in-frame clones only, with some absent. The sample lists approximately 17,000 clones, roughly 80% occurring once. Sequences were obtained from lung tumor tissue. The receptors derive from a human donor with non-small cell lung cancer. CDR3s include the opening cysteine and the closing phenylalanine or tryptophan. Each record gives: D gene, J gene, clone size, V gene, CDR3 protein, CDR3 DNA. D genes are given only for firm matches. Only some rows state a clone size, as once, few, many or a class for expanded clones.

TRBD2,TRBJ2-3,NA,TRBV7-9,CASSLAASGPAGDTQYF,TGTGCCAGCAGCTTAGCGGCTAGCGGCCCCGCGGGAGATACGCAGTATTTT
NA,TRBJ2-7,NA,TRBV7-2,CASSLSGDYEQYF,TGTGCCAGCAGCTTATCAGGGGACTACGAGCAGTACTTC
NA,TRBJ1-3,NA,TRBV28,CASRPLWGSGNTIYF,TGTGCCAGCAGGCCTCTATGGGGCTCTGGAAACACCATATATTTT
NA,TRBJ1-2,NA,TRBV18,CASSPGQGNNYGYTF,TGTGCCAGCTCACCAGGGCAGGGGAATAACTATGGCTACACCTTC
NA,TRBJ2-3,NA,TRBV10-3,CAISEDSDTQYF,TGTGCCATCAGTGAAGATTCAGATACGCAGTATTTT
NA,TRBJ2-7,NA,TRBV2,CASSPSDPTIAGHEQYF,TGTGCCAGCAGCCCTTCGGACCCGACAATTGCCGGCCACGAGCAGTACTTC
NA,TRBJ2-7,NA,TRBV2,CASSHDSNSYEQYF,TGTGCCAGCAGTCACGACAGCAACTCCTACGAGCAGTACTTC
NA,TRBJ2-1,NA,TRBV6-5,CASSLTGEGTNEQFF,TGTGCCAGCAGCCTCACAGGGGAGGGTACCAATGAGCAGTTCTTC
NA,TRBJ2-7,NA,TRBV30,CAWSSTPSLGEQYF,TGTGCCTGGAGTTCGACCCCCAGCCTCGGAGAGCAGTACTTC
NA,TRBJ2-6,NA,TRBV6-1,CASSEGGSGANVLTF,TGTGCCAGCAGTGAAGGGGGCTCTGGGGCCAACGTCCTGACTTTC
NA,TRBJ2-2,NA,TRBV19,CASTVNGARTGELFF,TGTGCCAGTACGGTGAATGGGGCGAGGACCGGGGAGCTGTTTTTT
NA,TRBJ2-3,NA,TRBV5-4,CASSLDADTSTDTQYF,TGTGCCAGCAGCTTGGACGCGGATACTAGCACAGATACGCAGTATTTT
NA,TRBJ2-3,NA,TRBV12-5,CASGPRGRGASTDTQYF,TGTGCTAGTGGTCCACGGGGCAGGGGCGCTAGCACAGATACGCAGTATTTT
TRBD2,TRBJ2-1,NA,TRBV6-4,CASSVGSGGYNEQFF,TGTGCCAGCAGTGTAGGTAGCGGGGGATACAATGAGCAGTTCTTC
NA,TRBJ2-7,NA,TRBV15,CATSRDRFVVEQYF,TGTGCCACCAGCAGAGACAGATTCGTAGTGGAGCAGTACTTC
NA,TRBJ1-5,NA,TRBV5-1,CASSFGGGSNQPQHF,TGCGCCAGCAGCTTTGGGGGAGGGAGCAATCAGCCCCAGCATTTT
NA,TRBJ2-7,NA,TRBV5-6,CASSFQVSSYEQYF,TGTGCCAGCAGCTTCCAGGTGAGCTCCTACGAGCAGTACTTC
TRBD2,TRBJ2-1,NA,TRBV14,CASSQLGAGTLKREVHNEQFF,TGTGCCAGCAGCCAACTTGGAGCCGGGACACTAAAGCGGGAGGTCCACAATGAGCAGTTCTTC
TRBD2,TRBJ2-1,NA,TRBV18,CASGASGRNEQFF,TGTGCCTCTGGGGCTAGCGGGAGGAATGAGCAGTTCTTC
TRBD2,TRBJ2-1,NA,TRBV19,CASRELAGSYNEQFF,TGTGCCAGTAGAGAGTTAGCGGGCTCCTACAATGAGCAGTTCTTC
NA,TRBJ2-7,medium-sized,TRBV6-6,CASSYSDRRGWQYF,TGTGCCAGCAGTTACTCGGACAGGAGGGGATGGCAGTACTTC
TRBD2,TRBJ2-7,NA,TRBV6-1,CASSEAPSGASYEQYF,TGTGCCAGCAGTGAAGCTCCCAGCGGGGCATCCTACGAGCAGTACTTC